Following are 18 T cell receptor beta chains from one sample sequenced in a study of cytomegalovirus exposure and HLA in healthy donors. The assay was immunoSEQ multiplex PCR, and TCRdb's table has in-frame clones only and misses some. The sample yields roughly 230,000 clones, roughly 91% seen once. Input material: PBMCs. These receptors were obtained from a woman in her twenties or thirties in good health and CMV-seronegative.

The chain carries TRBV29-1 and TRBJ2-3; TRBD2 matches 7 bases. This CDR3 region has 14 residues. Germline loops: CDR1 SQVTM, CDR2 ANQGSEA. Germline trimming cut 8 bases from V and 2 bases from J; bases unmatched to any gene: 10. The CDR3 region has the DNA TGCAGCTCGGGACCTAGCGGTATCACAGATACGCAGTATTTT. Protein: CSSGPSGITDTQYF.

The chain is built from TRBV7-6 and TRBJ2-7, with 9 bases fitting TRBD1. The junction had 10 bases not matched to a gene; V was cut back by 2 bases and J by 5 bases. CDR1 and CDR2 from the germline V gene are SGHVS and FNYEAQ. This CDR3 is built from 16 residues. The CDR3 region is CASSLNPTGGGDEQYF. CDR3 sequence (DNA): TGTGCCAGCAGCTTAAACCCCACAGGGGGCGGCGACGAGCAGTACTTC.

J is TRBJ2-6 and V is TRBV7-2; D perhaps matches TRBD1 (5 bases). The V gene lost 4 bases and the J gene lost 4 bases, with 11 bases spanning the gap. The CDR3 has 15 residues. Per germline, CDR1 SGHTA and CDR2 FQGNSA. The CDR3 DNA follows: TGTGCCAGCAGCTCAGGGATATCCGGGGCCAACGTCCTGACTTTC. Translation: CASSSGISGANVLTF.

This chain connects TRBV27 to TRBJ1-5; TRBD1 agrees at 7 bases. CDR1 and CDR2 (germline): MNHEY, SMNVEV (reference sequence). Trimming at V came to 6 bases and at J to 3 bases, leaving 5 bases not matched to a gene. This CDR3 spans 14 amino acids. The chain's CDR3 is CASRDQGDNQPQHF. DNA for the CDR3: TGTGCCAGCAGGGATCAGGGGGACAATCAGCCCCAGCATTTT.

The CDR3 DNA follows: TGTGCCAGCAGTAGGTTAACGGGAGGGCCCTCCCCCGAGGGCAATGAGCAGTTCTTC. It translates to CASSRLTGGPSPEGNEQFF. V gene TRBV2 combines with J gene TRBJ2-1; TRBD2 aligns across 8 bases. Trimming cost V 5 bases and J 6 bases; bases outside gene matches: 21. There are 19 residues in the CDR3. Looked up from germline, CDR1 is SNHLY and CDR2 is FYNNEI.

This chain uses TRBV29-1 with TRBJ2-7, with 9 bases identical to TRBD1. The germline V gene encodes CDR1 SQVTM and CDR2 ANQGSEA. The CDR3 has 13 amino acids. V lost 7 bases, J lost 3 bases, and 7 bases stayed unmatched. The CDR3 DNA sequence: TGCAGCGCCACAGGGGGCGACCACTACGAGCAGTACTTC. Amino acid sequence: CSATGGDHYEQYF.

This chain links TRBV6-5 with TRBJ2-3; 11 positions match TRBD2. The CDR3 runs 14 residues. Germline CDR1 reads MNHEY; CDR2 reads SVGAGI. Trimming removed 10 bases from V and 0 bases from J; junction bases left unmatched: 3. The CDR3 region is CATGLAASTDTQYF. CDR3 nucleotide sequence: TGTGCCACGGGACTAGCGGCTAGCACAGATACGCAGTATTTT.

The rearrangement uses TRBV5-4 and TRBJ1-2; D is uncertain. The ends were cut back, 2 bases at V and 7 bases at J, with 15 bases in the middle. This CDR3 comprises 14 residues. Germline V CDR1 and CDR2: SGHNT, YYREEE (reference sequence). The CDR3 reads CASSFGPGSGGYTF. CDR3 nucleotides: TGTGCCAGCAGCTTCGGGCCCGGGAGTGGTGGCTACACCTTC.

A single count supports this clone. The V and J genes are TRBV28 and TRBJ2-3, with no clear D. This CDR3 comprises 14 residues. V lost 3 bases to trimming and J lost 5 bases, with 12 bases between them. The germline V gene has CDR1 MDHEN and CDR2 SYDVKM. The CDR3 DNA sequence: TGTGCCAGCAGTTTCGCCTATCGTGAAGATACGCAGTATTTT. Its protein product is CASSFAYREDTQYF.

The V gene is TRBV19, the J gene TRBJ2-7; 10 positions agree with TRBD2. With 5 bases clipped from V and 2 bases from J, the junction kept 9 bases outside the gene matches. The CDR3 is 16 residues long. Germline V gene data show CDR1 as LNHDA and CDR2 as SQIVND (reference sequence). The CDR3 nucleotides are TGTGCCAGTAGTCCTCTAGCGGGAGAGCCTACCTACGAGCAGTACTTC. This codes for CASSPLAGEPTYEQYF.

In this sample, this clone turned up once. The chain carries TRBV4-3 and TRBJ2-1; 12 bases align to TRBD2. CDR3 length equals 21 residues. Trimming cost V 0 bases and J 7 bases; bases outside gene matches: 19. Looked up from germline, CDR1 is LGHNA and CDR2 is YSLEER. CDR3 loop: CASSQDRASGRARRTWNEQFF. The CDR3 DNA sequence: TGCGCCAGCAGCCAAGATAGGGCTAGCGGGAGGGCTCGTAGGACGTGGAATGAGCAGTTCTTC.

The chain employs TRBV19 and TRBJ2-6; no definite D call. The germline V gene encodes CDR1 LNHDA and CDR2 SQIVND (reference sequence). CDR3 size: 15 residues. Trimming removed 4 bases at V and 0 bases at J, with 7 bases between. The CDR3 DNA reads as TGTGCCAGTAGTAGCCGCCACTCTGGGGCCAACGTCCTGACTTTC. It is translated as CASSSRHSGANVLTF.

The chain employs TRBV13 and TRBJ1-2; D not resolved. V lost 0 bases to trimming and J lost 4 bases, with 24 bases between them. This CDR3 has 19 amino acids. The germline V gene has CDR1 PRHDT and CDR2 FYEKMQ (reference sequence). CDR3 amino acids: CASSLGLPRDREIFYGYTF. In DNA, the CDR3 is TGTGCCAGCAGCTTAGGCCTCCCCCGGGATCGGGAGATATTCTATGGCTACACCTTC.

J is TRBJ1-2 and V is TRBV23-1, with 10 bases aligning to TRBD1. TRBV23-1 is identified as an open reading frame with a role that is uncertain. V shed 2 bases, J shed 6 bases, and the junction held 15 bases outside the gene matches. This CDR3 has 18 amino acids. The CDR3 loop reads CASSQPPPRDRGQNGYTF. The CDR3 coding sequence is TGCGCCAGCAGTCAACCGCCCCCCCGAGACAGGGGGCAGAATGGCTACACCTTC.

The chain carries TRBV6-5 and TRBJ2-3, with D perhaps matching TRBD1 or TRBD2 (5 bases each). The CDR3 has 15 residues. Germline CDR1 and CDR2: MNHEY and SVGAGI. Trimming removed 1 base at V and 0 bases at J, with 8 bases between. CDR3 nucleotide sequence: TGTGCCAGCAGTTACTGGGGGTCTAGCACAGATACGCAGTATTTT. It yields the protein CASSYWGSSTDTQYF.

The rearrangement links TRBV6-5 to TRBJ2-7; D is uncertain. The germline gives CDR1 MNHEY, CDR2 SVGAGI. V was clipped by 2 bases and J by 2 bases, with 13 bases between them. CDR3 length equals 15 residues. For the CDR3, the DNA is TGTGCCAGCAGTTACGCGACCCGTGGACCCTACGAGCAGTACTTC. As protein: CASSYATRGPYEQYF.

This rearrangement joins TRBV28 to TRBJ1-2, with TRBD1 matching over 8 bases. The V gene's germline CDR1 is MDHEN and CDR2 SYDVKM. V trimming: 3 bases; J trimming: 6 bases; junction bases outside the gene matches: 9. The CDR3 covers 15 residues. The CDR3 DNA reads as TGTGCCAGCAGTTTTTGGGCAGGGGGCGCAGATGGCTACACCTTC. Encoded protein: CASSFWAGGADGYTF.

The genes are TRBV6-5 and TRBJ2-7; unclear D gene. Trimming pared 0 bases from V and 6 bases from J, leaving 9 bases between. This CDR3 contains 13 residues. The germline gives CDR1 MNHEY, CDR2 SVGAGI. In nucleotides, the CDR3 is TGTGCCAGCAGTTACTCTGAGGTCGGCGAGCAGTACTTC. The encoded protein is CASSYSEVGEQYF.